Listed here are 6 T cell receptor beta chains from one sample, sequenced in a study of blood T cell repertoires in COVID-19. Data came from immunoSEQ multiplex PCR; TCRdb stores just in-frame clones and leaves some out. The sample records 250,000 to 350,000 clones, approximately 90% being singletons. Sequencing was done on a sample of peripheral blood. The receptor source for this set is a woman in her sixties with acute or convalescent COVID-19.

V usage is TRBV2 and J usage is TRBJ2-1; 9 bases are shared with TRBD2. The V gene end was trimmed by 5 bases and the J gene end by 10 bases; junction bases not matched to a gene: 24. CDR1 SNHLY and CDR2 FYNNEI come from the germline V gene. This CDR3 spans 19 amino acids. CDR3 residues: CASSWKQGQTSGLSGEQFF. The DNA for the CDR3 is TGTGCCAGCAGTTGGAAACAGGGGCAAACTAGCGGGTTAAGTGGGGAGCAGTTCTTC.

The chain recombines TRBV7-2 with TRBJ1-2, with a tentative D call TRBD1 (6 bases). The V gene lost 5 bases and the J gene lost 6 bases, with 7 bases spanning the gap. The CDR3 spans 11 residues. CDR1 is SGHTA, CDR2 FQGNSA, per germline. The CDR3 DNA reads TGTGCCAGCAGCCGGACAGATGGCTACACCTTC. This encodes CASSRTDGYTF.

This clone was counted once. This chain joins TRBV24-1 and TRBJ2-3, with a possible D match to TRBD2 (7 bases). The CDR3 loop spans 16 amino acids. The germline V gene encodes CDR1 KGHDR and CDR2 SFDVKD. Trimming stripped 2 bases from V and 5 bases from J, with 16 bases between. The CDR3 protein is CATSDWAGATGDTQYF. Written as DNA, the CDR3 is TGTGCCACCAGTGATTGGGCGGGGGCGACCGGAGATACGCAGTATTTT.

The rearrangement links TRBV7-2 to TRBJ1-3; 10 bases fit TRBD1. Unmatched junction bases numbered 8, after V lost 5 bases and J lost 4 bases. From germline, CDR1 is SGHTA and CDR2 FQGNSA. This CDR3 is 16 amino acids long. The CDR3 sequence: CASSGGGTGAGNTIYF. In DNA, the CDR3 is TGTGCCAGCAGCGGGGGCGGGACAGGGGCCGGAAACACCATATATTTT.

This rearrangement joins TRBV18 to TRBJ2-5; 12 bases line up with TRBD2. Germline assignment: CDR1 KGHSH and CDR2 LQKENI. This CDR3 contains 16 residues. J gave up 5 bases and V 3 bases, and 7 bases lay outside the gene matches. CDR3 sequence: CASSPPSGGASETQYF. The CDR3 DNA reads as TGTGCCAGCTCACCTCCTAGCGGGGGGGCTTCGGAGACCCAGTACTTC.

The chain uses TRBV3-1 (or the pseudogene TRBV3-2) and TRBJ2-7; a weak D match, TRBD2 (6 bases). The CDR3 loop spans 15 amino acids. CDR1 LGHDT and CDR2 YNNKEL come from the germline V gene (reference sequence). Trimming shortened V by 4 bases and J by 1 base, and 14 bases separated the two germline ends. The CDR3 DNA follows: TGTGCCAGCAGCCCCGGGGACGGGGGATCCTACGAGCAGTACTTC. Protein sequence: CASSPGDGGSYEQYF.